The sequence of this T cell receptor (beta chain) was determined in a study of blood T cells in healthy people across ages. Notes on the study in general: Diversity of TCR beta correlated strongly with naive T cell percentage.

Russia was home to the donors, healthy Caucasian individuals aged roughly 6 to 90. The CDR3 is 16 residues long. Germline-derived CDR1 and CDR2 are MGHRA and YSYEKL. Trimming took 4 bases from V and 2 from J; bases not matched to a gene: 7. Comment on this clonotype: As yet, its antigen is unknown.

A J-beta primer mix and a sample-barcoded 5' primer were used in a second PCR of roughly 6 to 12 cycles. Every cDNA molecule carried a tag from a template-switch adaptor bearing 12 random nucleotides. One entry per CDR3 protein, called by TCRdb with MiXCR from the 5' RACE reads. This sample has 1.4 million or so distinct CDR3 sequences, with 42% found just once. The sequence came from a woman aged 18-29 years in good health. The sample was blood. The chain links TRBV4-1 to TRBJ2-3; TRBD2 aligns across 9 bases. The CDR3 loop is CASSRGPSGDTDTQYF. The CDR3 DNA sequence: TGCGCCAGCAGCCGAGGTCCTAGCGGGGACACAGATACGCAGTATTTT.